This TCR beta chain was captured in a study of blood T cell repertoires in COVID-19 (dated by TCRdb to the early 2020s). For the wider study: Samples from collaborators originated in the United States, Italy and Spain and spanned both the acute and convalescent phases of COVID-19. Samples came from the ongoing ImmuneRACE study (first 160 participants) plus 1,254 subjects from 6 global collaborators. Subjects who had been exposed to COVID-19, were actively infected with it, or had recovered from it provided the deeply sampled blood TCRbeta repertoires that made up the dataset. The repertoires were made available in a free public database intended to serve as a resource for research on the immune response to SARS-CoV-2. The sample metadata nearly always contained a de-identified subject ID, COVID-19 status, age in years and sex. Where available, HLA class I and class II types were taken from metadata supplied by the sample provider and were not determined by assay-based typing. The material from the prospective study consisted of cDNA or gDNA derived from T cells, B-cell-depleted T cells, or PBMCs. What the research found in general, with its limitations: The amount of clinical and demographic metadata varied by source and participant and was provided uncurated.

TCRbeta CDR3 regions were amplified from genomic DNA using the immunoSEQ Assay, a bias-controlled multiplex PCR. The original methods were these. The number of nucleated cells in each sample was estimated by amplification of reference gene primers within the assay. To quantify the absolute abundance of each unique TCRbeta CDR3 rearrangement, sequence reads were collapsed and filtered. For each sample, productive Simpson clonality was calculated as the square root of Simpson's diversity index across productive rearrangements. TCRdb provides this immuneACCESS table in a form limited to in-frame rearrangements. Some clones are lacking; in checked studies, under half of them reflect an unresolved V gene, and why the rest are absent is not known. V and J calls plus clone size are reproduced from that table; the DNA served to infer D and trimming. The sample profile shows around 340,000 clones; about nine tenths of them were found once. The top ten hold around 4% of the sample.

The table lists this clone with a few counts. Its binding antigen is unknown. No much larger clone exists at a distance of one base, and base qualities are not known. At one collaborating source in Seattle, patients were enrolled during active infection and were followed longitudinally through the course of disease. The collaborating institutions used their own protocols to collect whole blood in K2EDTA tubes. For TCRbeta analysis, collaborators shipped samples in one of three forms: frozen whole blood, isolated PBMCs, or DNA extracted from either of those sample types. According to the germline V gene, CDR1 reads SGHRS and CDR2 reads YFSETQ. The junction shows trimming of 4 bases on V and 6 bases on J, plus 14 bases between the germline ends. The CDR3 has 14 amino acids, counting the end cysteine and phenylalanine. Of all the DNA, just the CDR3 is kept, 42 bases in frame from base 1.

The sequenced sample was peripheral blood. This clonotype was sampled from a woman aged 60 to 75 with COVID-19, enrolled during active disease. The sequence is built from TRBV5-1 and TRBJ2-1; possibly the D gene is TRBD1, per 6 matching bases. The CDR3 amino acid sequence is: CASSPRDTVNEQFF. Here is the DNA: TGCGCCAGCAGCCCGAGGGACACCGTCAATGAGCAGTTCTTC.